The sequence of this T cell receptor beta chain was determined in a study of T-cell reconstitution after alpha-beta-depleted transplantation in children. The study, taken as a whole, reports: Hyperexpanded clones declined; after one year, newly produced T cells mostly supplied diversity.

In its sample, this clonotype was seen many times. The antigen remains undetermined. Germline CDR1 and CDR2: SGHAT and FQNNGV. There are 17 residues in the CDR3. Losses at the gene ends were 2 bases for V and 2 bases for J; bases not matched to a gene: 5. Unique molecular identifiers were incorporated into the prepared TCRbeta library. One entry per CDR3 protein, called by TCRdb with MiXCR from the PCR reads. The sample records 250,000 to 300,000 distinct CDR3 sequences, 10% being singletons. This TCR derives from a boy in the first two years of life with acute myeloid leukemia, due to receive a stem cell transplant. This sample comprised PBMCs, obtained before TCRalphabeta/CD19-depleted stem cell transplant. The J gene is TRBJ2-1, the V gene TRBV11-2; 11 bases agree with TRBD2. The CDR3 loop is CASSLTSGSVPYNEQFF. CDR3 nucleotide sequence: TGTGCCAGCAGCTTAACTAGCGGGAGCGTCCCCTACAATGAGCAGTTCTTC. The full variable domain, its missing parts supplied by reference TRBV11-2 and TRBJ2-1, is EAGVAQSPRYKIIEKRQSVAFWCNPISGHATLYWYQQILGQGPKLLIQFQNNGVVDDSQLPKDRFSAERLKGVDSTLKIQPAKLEDSAVYLCASSLTSGSVPYNEQFFGPGTRLTVL.